The rows below give T cell receptor beta chains drawn from one sample of a study of pediatric ulcerative colitis. TCRdb's table, derived via immunoSEQ multiplex PCR, lists solely in-frame clones and lacks some. The profile shows 9,000 to 10,000 clones, roughly 88% of them singletons. The sequenced sample was blood. These receptor sequences come from a girl between 10 and 17 years old with moderate ulcerative colitis. The CDR3 runs from the conserved cysteine through the conserved F or W. D genes are given only for firm matches. The listing skips clone size in some rows; elsewhere it reads once, few, many or a size class.

TRBJ2-4 | - | TRBV6-6 | TRBD1 | TGTGCCAGCAGTCCAGACAGGGCTCTAGCCAAAAACATTCAGTACTTC | CASSPDRALAKNIQYF
TRBJ1-1 | - | TRBV29-1 | - | TGCAGCGTTGTGGGGATTCAGGGGTTAGAACAGCTAAACACTGAAGCTTTCTTT | CSVVGIQGLEQLNTEAFF
TRBJ1-1 | once | TRBV4-1 | TRBD1 | TGCGCCAGCAGCAAGACAGGGGTCGACCTCGCTGAAGCTTTCTTT | CASSKTGVDLAEAFF
TRBJ1-2 | - | TRBV5-1 | TRBD1 | TGCGCCAGCAGCCTGGGACAGGGGGCCGATGGCTACACCTTC | CASSLGQGADGYTF
TRBJ1-2 | - | TRBV13 | - | TGTGCCAGCAGCTTAGGGGACATCTATGGCTACACCTTC | CASSLGDIYGYTF
TRBJ2-3 | - | TRBV4-1 | - | TGCGCCAGCAGCCAACCAGGTCCGAGCACAGATACGCAGTATTTT | CASSQPGPSTDTQYF
TRBJ1-2 | - | TRBV4-1 | - | TGCGCCAGCAGCCAAGTCGGATGGGAGGATGGCTACACCTTC | CASSQVGWEDGYTF
TRBJ2-2 | - | TRBV6-5 | - | TGTGCCAGCAGTTACTATTCCGGAGGCGCGGACGGGGAGCTGTTTTTT | CASSYYSGGADGELFF
TRBJ2-3 | once | TRBV7-9 | - | TGTGCCAGCAGCTTAGTATCTTGGAACTGGGCACCCACAGATACGCAGTATTTT | CASSLVSWNWAPTDTQYF
TRBJ2-5 | - | TRBV11-3 | TRBD1 | TGTGCCAGCAGCCCAGGGACAGGGGGCATGGTGGAGACCCAGTACTTC | CASSPGTGGMVETQYF
TRBJ1-5 | few | TRBV7-9 | TRBD1 | TGTGCCAGCAGCTTAGGCCAGGGGGGTCAGCCCCAGCATTTT | CASSLGQGGQPQHF
TRBJ2-1 | - | TRBV5-8 | - | TGTGCCAGCAGCTTGCGCAGGTTCCACAATGAGCAGTTCTTC | CASSLRRFHNEQFF
TRBJ2-7 | - | TRBV16 | - | TGTGCCAGCAGCCACTTGGGGGGCGAGCAGTACTTC | CASSHLGGEQYF
TRBJ1-1 | - | TRBV19 | TRBD1 | TGTGCCAGTGGGGGGGACAGGGCTTACACTGAAGCTTTCTTT | CASGGDRAYTEAFF
TRBJ1-1 | - | TRBV2 | - | TGTGCCAGCAGTGAGGGTAGGGGAGAAGCTTTCTTT | CASSEGRGEAFF
TRBJ2-3 | - | TRBV5-4 | - | TGTGCCAGCAGCGACCCTCGGATAGCGGACACAGATACGCAGTATTTT | CASSDPRIADTDTQYF
TRBJ1-1 | - | TRBV18 | - | TGTGCCAGCTCACCAGTCCTATCTCAGGGCCCTGAAGCTTTCTTT | CASSPVLSQGPEAFF
TRBJ2-1 | - | TRBV29-1 | - | TGCAGCGTTGACTTAGGTGGCAGGGGCTATGAGCAGTTCTTC | CSVDLGGRGYEQFF
TRBJ2-1 | - | TRBV6-1 | TRBD2 | TGTGCCAGCAGCGAGAGCGGGAGTTCCTACAATGAGCAGTTCTTC | CASSESGSSYNEQFF
TRBJ2-7 | - | TRBV19 | - | TGTGCCACCCTAGCTGGAGGAAGTTCCTACGAGCAGTACTTC | CATLAGGSSYEQYF
TRBJ1-3 | - | TRBV6-5 | TRBD1 | TGTGCCAGCAGGGAGGGACAGGGAGGGTACACCATATATTTT | CASREGQGGYTIYF
TRBJ1-1 | - | TRBV15 | - | TGTGCCACCAGCAGAGATTTGGTGAACACTGAAGCTTTCTTT | CATSRDLVNTEAFF
TRBJ2-2 | - | TRBV25-1 | - | TGTGCCAGCAATTCGGGGCAGGGATGGAACACCGGGGAGCTGTTTTTT | CASNSGQGWNTGELFF
TRBJ2-2 | - | TRBV12-5 | - | TGTGCTAGTGGGAGAGAAGGGGGTACCGGGGAGCTGTTTTTT | CASGREGGTGELFF
TRBJ2-3 | - | TRBV15 | - | TGTGCCACCAGCAGAGATTTAGCGAACACAGATACGCAGTATTTT | CATSRDLANTDTQYF
TRBJ2-3 | - | TRBV10-3 | TRBD2 | TGTGCCATCAGCGGGGTAGCGGGAAGCACAGATACGCAGTATTTT | CAISGVAGSTDTQYF
TRBJ2-2 | - | TRBV11-3 | - | TGTGCCAGCAGCTTTAGACAGAGAAAGAACACCGGGGAGCTGTTTTTT | CASSFRQRKNTGELFF
TRBJ2-1 | - | TRBV6-6 | TRBD2 | TGTGCCAGCAGTCCCTTTAGCGGGAGGGCCGATCTTGAGCAGTTCTTC | CASSPFSGRADLEQFF
TRBJ1-1 | - | TRBV9 | - | TGTGCCAGCAGCGCCGGGACCCTGAACACTGAAGCTTTCTTT | CASSAGTLNTEAFF
TRBJ1-6 | - | TRBV9 | TRBD1 | TGTGCCAGCAGCTTGGGACAGGACTCACCCCTCCACTTT | CASSLGQDSPLHF
TRBJ1-1 | - | TRBV9 | - | TGTGCCAGCAGCGATAGGTGGGAGAACACTGAAGCTTTCTTT | CASSDRWENTEAFF
TRBJ2-7 | - | TRBV4-1 | TRBD2 | TGCGCCAGCAGCCAGAGCGGACTAGCGGGCTCCTACGAGCAGTACTTC | CASSQSGLAGSYEQYF
TRBJ1-2 | - | TRBV29-1 | TRBD1 | TGCAGCGTTGGGGGGACAGGGAGGTCTGGCTACACCTTC | CSVGGTGRSGYTF
TRBJ1-4 | - | TRBV6-1 | - | TGTGCCAGCAGTGATGGGGGGGGAGGGGAAAAACTGTTTTTT | CASSDGGGGEKLFF
TRBJ2-6 | - | TRBV5-8 | - | TGTGCCAGCACCACACAAAGTCGGGCCAACGTCCTGACTTTC | CASTTQSRANVLTF
TRBJ1-3 | - | TRBV11-2 | - | TGTGCCAGCAGCTCTCTAGACACCTACTCTGGAAACACCATATATTTT | CASSSLDTYSGNTIYF
TRBJ1-2 | - | TRBV10-3 | TRBD1 | TGTGCCATCAATTCGCGGACAGGGGGCGGAGGAGGCTACACCTTC | CAINSRTGGGGGYTF
TRBJ2-7 | once | TRBV7-9 | - | TGTGCCAGCAGCTTAACGATCCTCTCCTACGAGCAGTACTTC | CASSLTILSYEQYF
TRBJ2-1 | - | TRBV18 | - | TGTGCCAGCTCCCCCGACTCCACCGTCAATGAACAGTTCTTC | CASSPDSTVNEQFF
TRBJ1-5 | - | TRBV27 | - | TGTGCCAGCAGTTTGGAGCGGAATCAGCCCCAGCATTTT | CASSLERNQPQHF
TRBJ2-3 | - | TRBV5-1 | TRBD2 | TGCGCCAGCAGTTCCGGGGGGTCTAGCACAGATACGCAGTATTTT | CASSSGGSSTDTQYF
TRBJ2-6 | - | TRBV9 | TRBD2 | TGTGCCAGCAGCGCTACACCTAGCGGGAGGTCTGGGGCCAACGTCCTGACTTTC | CASSATPSGRSGANVLTF
TRBJ1-2 | - | TRBV15 | TRBD1 | TGTGCCACCAGCAGAATAACCCCGGGACAGGGAGCCTATGGCTACACCTTC | CATSRITPGQGAYGYTF
TRBJ1-2 | - | TRBV6-1 | - | TGTGCCAGCACAGAAGTAGGGGTAGTCTATGGCTACACCTTC | CASTEVGVVYGYTF
TRBJ2-7 | - | TRBV7-9 | - | TGTGCCAGCAGCCCGGAAGTCTCTGCCTACGAGCAGTACTTC | CASSPEVSAYEQYF
TRBJ1-2 | - | TRBV5-4 | - | TGTGCCAGCAGCTTGGTTTCCGGGGGCGGCGGCTACACCTTC | CASSLVSGGGGYTF
TRBJ1-3 | - | TRBV2 | - | TGTGCCAGCGACGACTACGGCCCTGGAAACACCATATATTTT | CASDDYGPGNTIYF
TRBJ2-3 | - | TRBV14 | - | TGTGCCAGCAGCCAGGGTAACACAGATACGCAGTATTTT | CASSQGNTDTQYF
TRBJ2-1 | - | TRBV18 | TRBD2 | TGTGCCAGCTCCCCCACTAGCGGGGGAATCAATGAGCAGTTCTTC | CASSPTSGGINEQFF
TRBJ2-2 | - | TRBV25-1 | - | TGTGCCAGCAGTCCACCGGGATCGTACACCGGGGAGCTGTTTTTT | CASSPPGSYTGELFF
TRBJ2-1 | - | TRBV28 | - | TGTGCCAGCAGTCCCGAGGGGGGGAGGGGCAATGAGCAGTTCTTC | CASSPEGGRGNEQFF
TRBJ1-1 | - | TRBV14 | TRBD1 | TGTGCCAGCAGCCCGGACAGGGGTCGCGCAGCTTTCTTT | CASSPDRGRAAFF
TRBJ2-3 | - | TRBV5-1 | TRBD1 | TGCGCCAGCAGCTCTTATCAGGGGGCTGCAGATACGCAGTATTTT | CASSSYQGAADTQYF